The 18 T cell receptor beta chains listed next were all sequenced from one sample in a study of cytomegalovirus exposure and HLA in healthy donors. It was with 60 Vbeta and 13 Jbeta primers that the PCR ran. Only in-frame clones appear in the TCRdb table, and some are missing; sequencing was by immunoSEQ multiplex PCR. This sample has approximately 110,000 clones, with roughly 82% found just once. The specimen sequenced was PBMCs. Every receptor here comes from a human donor in good health.

The chain couples TRBV2 to TRBJ2-2, with a weak D call TRBD1 (5 bases). This CDR3 has 14 amino acids. Germline CDR1 is SNHLY and CDR2 is FYNNEI. Trimming pared 4 bases from V and 1 base from J, leaving 7 bases between. The CDR3 loop reads CASSVRGNTGELFF. In DNA, the CDR3 is TGTGCCAGCAGTGTAAGGGGGAACACCGGGGAGCTGTTTTTT.

V is TRBV6-4 and J is TRBJ2-3; weak D call: TRBD2 (6 bases). V lost 3 bases and J lost 5, with 12 bases in between. The CDR3 is made up of 14 amino acids. Looked up from germline, CDR1 is MRHNA and CDR2 is SNTAGT. CDR3 loop: CASSEAGGEDTQYF. CDR3 coding DNA: TGTGCCAGCAGTGAAGCCGGAGGGGAAGATACGCAGTATTTT.

In its sample, this clone was seen a few times. The V call is TRBV7-2, the J call TRBJ2-7, with 10 bases that match TRBD1. The CDR3 spans 15 residues. Trimming cost V 2 bases and J 6 bases; bases outside gene matches: 7. The germline gives CDR1 SGHTA, CDR2 FQGNSA. CDR3 loop: CASSLRQGAAGEQYF. CDR3 in DNA: TGTGCCAGCAGCTTAAGACAGGGGGCAGCGGGCGAGCAGTACTTC.

The genes are TRBV2 and TRBJ1-1; no definite D call. V shed 0 bases and J shed 4 bases, with 21 bases lying between them. The V gene's germline CDR1 is SNHLY and CDR2 FYNNEI. This CDR3 region has 18 residues. CDR3 region: CASSEARGNVPLGTEAFF. The DNA of the CDR3 is TGTGCCAGCAGTGAAGCTCGGGGAAACGTCCCACTAGGCACTGAAGCTTTCTTT.

The rearrangement links TRBV19 to TRBJ2-3; 13 nucleotides line up with TRBD2. The CDR3 runs to 17 residues. Trimming at V came to 6 bases and at J to 1 base, leaving 7 bases not matched to a gene. CDR1 and CDR2 from the germline V gene are LNHDA and SQIVND (reference sequence). The CDR3 loop reads CASSPGLAGPRTDTQYF. The DNA of the CDR3 is TGTGCCAGTAGCCCGGGACTAGCGGGACCTCGCACAGATACGCAGTATTTT.

This clone appeared once. This sequence joins TRBV5-6 and TRBJ2-1; TRBD1 agrees at 10 bases. Trimming took 2 bases from V and 7 from J; bases not matched to a gene: 9. This CDR3 has 16 amino acids. CDR1 and CDR2 from the germline V gene are SGHDT and YYEEEE. CDR3 residues: CASSLYAGTGENEQFF. The CDR3 DNA reads TGTGCCAGCAGCTTATATGCCGGGACAGGGGAAAATGAGCAGTTCTTC.

The chain has TRBV11-2 and TRBJ2-1; the match to TRBD2 covers 7 bases. Germline loops: CDR1 SGHAT, CDR2 FQNNGV. The V and J ends lost 1 base and 4 bases, in that order; junction bases with no gene match: 7. CDR3 length: 16 residues. The CDR3 nucleotides read TGTGCCAGCAGCTTAGTCCCGGGAGGATCTTACAATGAGCAGTTCTTC. This gives the protein CASSLVPGGSYNEQFF.

The chain carries TRBV19 and TRBJ1-4, with a tentative D call TRBD1 (6 bases). Trimming removed 5 bases at V and 10 bases at J, with 23 bases between. The CDR3 runs to 16 residues. Germline assignment: CDR1 LNHDA and CDR2 SQIVND (reference sequence). The CDR3 spells CASSPLLGGAGGKLFF. CDR3 sequence (DNA): TGTGCCAGTAGTCCCTTGCTTGGGGGCGCGGGGGGAAAACTGTTTTTT.

The genes are TRBV5-1 and TRBJ2-1; D is possibly TRBD1 (6 bases). CDR1 and CDR2 from the germline V gene are SGHRS and YFSETQ. The V gene lost 5 bases and the J gene lost 0 bases, with 12 bases spanning the gap. The CDR3 totals 15 residues. CDR3 region: CASSVTGNSYNEQFF. The DNA for the CDR3 is TGCGCCAGCAGTGTGACAGGAAACTCCTACAATGAGCAGTTCTTC.

This chain joins TRBV7-9 and TRBJ2-7, with 13 bases lining up with TRBD2. CDR3 size: 16 residues. The junction had 5 bases not matched to a gene; V was cut back by 5 bases and J by 1 base. The germline gives CDR1 SEHNR, CDR2 FQNEAQ (reference sequence). CDR3 sequence reads: CASSLPGLAGSYEQYF. For the CDR3, the DNA is TGTGCCAGCAGCCTTCCGGGACTAGCGGGGTCCTACGAGCAGTACTTC. The complete variable domain, with remaining parts taken from reference TRBV7-9 and TRBJ2-7, reads DTGVSQNPRHKITKRGQNVTFRCDPISEHNRLYWYRQTLGQGPEFLTYFQNEAQLEKSRLLSDRFSAERPKGSFSTLEIQRTEQGDSAMYLCASSLPGLAGSYEQYFGPGTRLTVT.

The J gene is TRBJ2-7, the V gene TRBV10-3, with 7 bases aligning to TRBD2. The CDR3 has 16 residues. With V trimmed by 1 base and J by 0 bases, 6 bases remained unmatched. Germline V gives CDR1 ENHRY, CDR2 SYGVKD. The CDR3 here is CAISEWSGESSYEQYF. The CDR3 coding sequence is TGTGCCATCAGTGAGTGGAGCGGGGAGAGCTCCTACGAGCAGTACTTC.

The chain uses TRBV6-1 and TRBJ1-3, with TRBD1 matching 8 bases. Germline V gene data show CDR1 as MNHNS and CDR2 as SASEGT. The CDR3 is made up of 17 amino acids. Trimming cost V 4 bases and J 7 bases; bases outside gene matches: 15. The DNA for the CDR3 is TGTGCCAGCAGTGCTTCCGACAGGGGACCTACCCTGAACACCATATATTTT. Protein: CASSASDRGPTLNTIYF.

This chain links TRBV5-4 with TRBJ1-3; 9 nucleotides line up with TRBD1. After removal of 5 bases from V and 8 bases from J, the junction contained 14 bases not matched to a gene. This CDR3 has 16 amino acids. Germline assignment: CDR1 SGHNT and CDR2 YYREEE (reference sequence). The CDR3 DNA is TGTGCCAGCAGTACAGGGGGCGCTTCCCCGGGGGACACCATATATTTT. Residues: CASSTGGASPGDTIYF.

The chain couples TRBV10-3 to TRBJ2-7; D not certain. Germline V gene sequence: CDR1 ENHRY, CDR2 SYGVKD. This CDR3 spans 10 amino acids. Trimming shortened V by 10 bases and J by 7 bases, and 11 bases separated the two germline ends. Written as DNA, the CDR3 is TGTGCCACTCGAGAGTGGGAGCAGTACTTC. Encoded protein: CATREWEQYF.

The V call is TRBV7-2, the J call TRBJ2-1; TRBD2 agrees at 15 bases. The CDR3 consists of 18 residues. V trimming: 5 bases; J trimming: 9 bases; junction bases outside the gene matches: 14. CDR1 is SGHTA, CDR2 FQGNSA, per germline. In DNA, the CDR3 is TGTGCCAGCAGCGAGTATGGGACTAGCGGGAGGCGGTTGGGTGAGCAGTTCTTC. Its protein product is CASSEYGTSGRRLGEQFF.

The genes are TRBV4-1 and TRBJ1-2; 7 nucleotides line up with TRBD1. This CDR3 spans 16 amino acids. Germline CDR1 and CDR2: MGHRA and YSYEKL. V lost 1 base and J lost 4; bases outside the gene matches: 9. CDR3 DNA sequence: TGCGCCAGCAGCCAAGCCGGGACAGTATCAATCTATGGCTACACCTTC. Its translation: CASSQAGTVSIYGYTF.

The rearrangement joins TRBV6-4 to TRBJ2-1, with a tentative D call TRBD2 (5 bases). V dropped 3 bases and J dropped 9 bases, with 21 bases sitting between them. CDR1 and CDR2 from the germline V gene are MRHNA and SNTAGT. This CDR3 region has 16 residues. The CDR3 nucleotides are TGTGCCAGCAGTGAGCGCCTAGCTTCACCCCGAGGTGAGCAGTTCTTC. It is translated as CASSERLASPRGEQFF.

The chain combines TRBV12-5 with TRBJ2-1; TRBD2 aligns across 9 bases. The CDR3 is 16 residues long. In germline, CDR1 is LGHNT, CDR2 FRNRAP. V was clipped by 1 base and J by 7 bases; unmatched bases: 8. CDR3: CASGLGAGGPRNEQFF. In DNA form, the CDR3 reads TGTGCTAGTGGTTTGGGGGCGGGAGGGCCTAGGAATGAGCAGTTCTTC.